One sample yielded the 10 T cell receptor beta chains listed below, sequenced in a study of T cells in Graves' hyperthyroidism and ophthalmopathy. What was amplified from RNA transcripts were TCR beta CDR3 regions. The HTBI primer set served for first-round RT-PCR of the TCR CDR3. TCRdb re-called the multiplex PCR reads with MiXCR, one entry per CDR3 protein. The sample comprises 350,000 or so distinct CDR3 sequences, 15% to 20% of which are singletons, and 15% to 18% rests with the top ten. The sequencing sample was made of blood. The source of these receptors is a woman between 40 and 50 years old with Graves' ophthalmopathy.

This clonotype was counted ten times or more. The chain employs TRBV28 and TRBJ2-4; no clear D. Trimming shortened V by 4 bases and J by 4 bases, and 2 bases separated the two germline ends. The CDR3 has 11 residues. Germline V gives CDR1 MDHEN, CDR2 SYDVKM. CDR3 nucleotides: TGTGCCAGCAGTTCGAAAAACATTCAGTACTTC. It encodes CASSSKNIQYF.

This clonotype was observed many times. The chain combines TRBV30 with TRBJ2-5; D is possibly TRBD1 or TRBD2 (5 bases each). The germline V gene encodes CDR1 GTSNPN and CDR2 SVGIG (reference sequence). This CDR3 region has 13 residues. Between the trimmed V and J ends, which lost 0 bases and 5 bases, there was a span of 10 bases. CDR3 loop: CAWSVGTLETQYF. CDR3 sequence (DNA): TGTGCCTGGAGTGTAGGGACCCTGGAGACCCAGTACTTC.

Concerning this clonotype: The junction departs from germline at one end; a sequencing error may be responsible. This chain uses TRBV27 with TRBJ1-2, with 9 bases fitting TRBD1. In germline, CDR1 is MNHEY, CDR2 SMNVEV (reference sequence). This CDR3 comprises 12 residues. CDR3 sequence (DNA): TGTGCCAGCAATAGGGGACAGGGTGGCTACAACTTC. The encoded protein is CASNRGQGGYNF.

The gene calls are TRBV30 and TRBJ2-7; a weak D match, TRBD1 (5 bases). The CDR3 consists of 13 residues. The germline V gene encodes CDR1 GTSNPN and CDR2 SVGIG (reference sequence). V lost 3 bases and J lost 7, with 16 bases in between. Here the CDR3 DNA reads TGTGCCTGGAGGGGGCCTAGTCTTGGGGAGCAGTACTTC. Encoded protein: CAWRGPSLGEQYF.

Many counts were recorded for this clonotype. This chain connects TRBV12-3 or TRBV12-4 to TRBJ2-6; D not resolved. CDR3 length equals 16 residues. V was pared by 3 bases and J by 2 bases, with 11 bases between. The CDR3 bases are TGTGCCAGCAGTTTGGTCAGTAAAACTGGGGCCAACGTCCTGACTTTC. Encoded protein: CASSLVSKTGANVLTF.

This clonotype was recorded many times. This chain joins TRBV19 and TRBJ2-7; 9 bases align to TRBD2. V shed 5 bases, J shed 4 bases, and the junction held 6 bases outside the gene matches. The CDR3 extends over 14 amino acids. The germline V gene has CDR1 LNHDA and CDR2 SQIVND (reference sequence). The CDR3 is CASSPASGKYEQYF. The CDR3 DNA is TGTGCCAGTAGTCCGGCTAGCGGGAAATACGAGCAGTACTTC.

The chain employs TRBV12-3 or TRBV12-4 and TRBJ1-5; possibly TRBD1 for D (6 bases). The CDR3 is 16 residues long. V was pared by 3 bases and J by 4 bases, with 16 bases between. The CDR3: CASSLGWGAGNQPQHF. The CDR3 nucleotides read TGTGCCAGCAGTTTGGGTTGGGGGGCTGGGAATCAGCCCCAGCATTTT.

Concerning this clonotype itself: A read error is possible here, since a much larger clone lies one base away. Here the CDR3 DNA reads TGTGCCAGCAGCTTAACGGGCCAAAGAGGGGAGACCCTGTACTTC. This translates into CASSLTGQRGETLYF. The rearrangement uses TRBV7-3 and TRBJ2-5; perhaps D is TRBD1 or TRBD2 (5 bases each). CDR3 length equals 15 residues. The germline V gene has CDR1 SGHTA and CDR2 FQGTGA.

This clonotype was recorded many times. The chain uses TRBV12-3 or TRBV12-4 and TRBJ2-7, with 7 bases matching TRBD2. The CDR3 is 17 residues long. V gave up 0 bases and J gave up 6 bases; unmatched junction bases: 14. CDR3 sequence: CASSLALVTGGGLEQYF. CDR3 nucleotide sequence: TGTGCCAGCAGTTTAGCCCTTGTGACGGGAGGTGGTCTCGAGCAGTACTTC.

In its sample, this clonotype was seen many times. J is TRBJ2-6 and V is TRBV28; D ambiguous. The CDR3 consists of 16 residues. Between the trimmed V and J ends, which lost 2 bases and 3 bases, there was a span of 11 bases. Germline V gives CDR1 MDHEN, CDR2 SYDVKM. CDR3 sequence: CASSLPVLGGANVLTF. DNA for the CDR3: TGTGCCAGCAGTTTACCCGTATTGGGTGGGGCCAACGTCCTGACTTTC.